Sequencing of this TCR beta chain was carried out in a study of shared clonotypes between healthy human individuals. About the research overall: Three plates each covered CD4 naive and memory; CD8 naive two, CD8 memory one.

Sorted subsets were amplified in replicate PCRs using approximately 200 ng DNA, around 30,000 T cell genomes. Original analysis: Filtering differed since immunoSEQ provided only junctions, with no quality scores. The assay was immunoSEQ multiplex PCR, and TCRdb's table has in-frame clones only and misses some. V, J and clone size were drawn from that table, and D and trimming were deduced from the DNA. The sample records around 980,000 clones, more than 75% being singletons. The CDR3 covers 18 residues. J was trimmed by 4 bases and V by 1 base; bases with no gene match: 12. Germline V gives CDR1 SGHTA, CDR2 FQGNSA.

The source is a man aged 18 to 35 in good health. Some clones in this sample may be carry-over from other donors' samples. The sequencing sample was made of memory CD4+ T cells from PBMCs. Subset denoted: CD45RA-negative fraction. The chain links TRBV7-2 to TRBJ2-7; 11 bases fit TRBD2. As DNA, the CDR3 is TGTGCCAGCAGCTTAGGGGCCCCAACTAGCGGGAGAGGTTACGAGCAGTACTTC. It yields the protein CASSLGAPTSGRGYEQYF.